These 5 T cell receptor beta chains originate from one sample sequenced in a study of tumor and adjacent non-tumor tissue in lung cancer. This sample's RNA came from whole unsorted tissue. The library came from three nested PCR rounds adapted from ARM-PCR protocols. TCRdb reprocessed the multiplex PCR reads with MiXCR, giving one entry per CDR3 protein. There are some 90,000 distinct CDR3 sequences in the sample; about 66% occur only once, and about 15% lies in the top ten. The source material was lung tumor tissue. The origin of the receptors is a man between 65 and 85 years old with non-small cell lung cancer.

This chain links TRBV11-1 with TRBJ2-1; 7 bases fit TRBD2. J lost 0 bases, V lost 1 base, and 9 bases had no gene match. Germline CDR1 SGHAT, CDR2 FQDESV (reference sequence). The CDR3 covers 18 residues. CDR3 DNA sequence: TGTGCCAGCAGCTTAGGGCCTGGAGCGGGAAGCTCCTACAATGAGCAGTTCTTC. It encodes CASSLGPGAGSSYNEQFF.

Worth noting for this clonotype: A clone one base away is much larger, so this may be a read error. The rearrangement joins TRBV28 to TRBJ2-5; no definite D call. Trimming cost V 5 bases and J 4 bases, with 8 bases left between them. CDR1 is MDHEN, CDR2 SYDVKM, per germline. The CDR3 consists of 12 residues. The CDR3 coding sequence is TGTGCCAGCAGTGGCGACCGAGAGACCCAGTACTTC. Amino acids: CASSGDRETQYF.

The genes are TRBV5-6 and TRBJ2-7, with 12 bases lining up with TRBD2. Germline lookup yields CDR1 SGHDT and CDR2 YYEEEE. The length of the CDR3 is 17 residues. V lost 8 bases and J lost 0; bases outside the gene matches: 12. CDR3 bases: TGTGCCAGTAGCCCCCCTCTAGCGGGAGGGATCTCCTACGAGCAGTACGTC. It yields the protein CASSPPLAGGISYEQYV.

This clonotype was found many times. The rearrangement links TRBV28 to TRBJ2-7; D is perhaps TRBD1 or TRBD2 (7 bases each). From germline, CDR1 is MDHEN and CDR2 SYDVKM. V lost 4 bases and J 2 bases, leaving 15 bases between the germline ends. The CDR3 covers 15 residues. The DNA for the CDR3 is TGTGCCAGCAGTTCCTCAGGGGGGGGAACCTACGAGCAGTACTTC. It yields the protein CASSSSGGGTYEQYF.

By its share, this clonotype is medium-sized. CDR3 amino acids: CASSSRQGKGTDTQYF. The CDR3 bases are TGTGCCAGCAGTTCCCGACAGGGAAAAGGCACAGATACGCAGTATTTT. J is TRBJ2-3 and V is TRBV6-1; 7 bases are shared with TRBD1. The germline CDR1 and CDR2 sequences are MNHNS and SASEGT. The V and J ends lost 5 bases and 1 base, in that order; junction bases with no gene match: 9. This CDR3 is 16 amino acids long.